This entry is about one T cell receptor (beta chain). There is no known antigen for this receptor. This is likely a read error, given that the CDR3 carries no conserved phenylalanine or tryptophan at its end. This record comes from a study of blood T cells in healthy people across ages (dated by TCRdb to between 2014 and 2017). Broadly, across the study: In model experiments, template switching captured about one uniquely barcoded TCR beta cDNA molecule for every two T cells. Two additional independent replicas of 1 million unique cDNA reads from the same blood draw were analyzed for two donors (one aged 18 to 30 and one aged 80 or older). To avoid experimental bias, donors of different ages were randomly spread across the sequencing lanes. The study measured age-related changes in TCR beta repertoire diversity using deep sequencing normalized with unique cDNA molecular identifiers. The donors were divided into four age groups: young (average approximately 17 years), middle-aged (approximately 39), aged (62) and long-lived (roughly 82).

General study outcomes and caveats: Estimates of total diversity based on one million sequenced T cells were considered lower bounds and underestimates. Since profiling was done on bulk unsorted PBMCs, naive and antigen-experienced compartments could not be conclusively compared. As age increased, observed TCR beta diversity per million T cells dropped in a roughly linear way, and a significant reduction was already evident by age 40. Observed TCR beta diversity correlated strongly with the percentage of naive T cells measured by flow cytometry. Compared with the aged group, the long-lived group had more naive CD4+ T cells, fewer expanded clones and increased TCR diversity, a pattern suggesting age selection. Because donor CMV infection status was unknown, age-related changes in expanded clonotypes were potentially confounded.

To prepare the library, 5' RACE was applied. Instrument used: Illumina HiSeq 2500. The second PCR ran for about 7 to 11 cycles and used a J-beta primer mix along with a sample-barcoded 5' primer. A template-switch 5' adaptor carrying 12 random nucleotides introduced a unique molecular identifier onto each TCR beta cDNA molecule. Each sample yielded at least 3 million CDR3-containing paired-end reads. First-strand cDNA was synthesized from all RNA with the Mint cDNA synthesis kit, primed by a TRBC-specific oligonucleotide. Following uracil-DNA glycosylase treatment, a first 18-cycle PCR with universal primers M1SS and BC2_uni_R was performed on all cDNA. For the original study's pipeline: For normalization, 1 million high-quality reads, each with a distinct molecular identifier, were randomly selected from each sample. Instead of being binned into consensus sequences, reads with shared molecular identifiers were discarded. CDR3 identification, clonotype clustering and error correction used MiTCR with a Q25 quality threshold and the strictest error-elimination algorithm. A nonparametric unseen species model with Euler transformation was used to estimate lower-bound total TCR beta diversity. The public reads were run again by TCRdb, first through fastp at Q25 and then through MiXCR, and only productive beta chains were kept. Duplicate CDR3 protein sequences are folded into a single record with the most common DNA and genes. It is TCRdb's table, rather than the study itself, that gives the V and J calls and clone size. The sample includes about 1.4 million distinct CDR3 sequences, with around 55% observed a single time. The top ten clonotypes cover about 6.3% of the sample.

Donors were approximately 42 systemically healthy Caucasian individuals from Russia aged roughly 6 to 90 years. Each donor gave ten milliliters of peripheral blood, collected into EDTA-treated Vacutainer tubes. Ficoll-Paque density-gradient centrifugation was used to isolate PBMCs, with at least 6.5 million per sample. Trizol reagent was used to extract total RNA from PBMCs, with at least 5.5 micrograms per sample. For every donor, flow cytometry on a PBMC aliquot measured the percentage of naive CD45RAhigh/CD27high T cells. Sequenced input: blood. The clonotype originates from a man between 18 and 29 years old in good health.

The CDR3 in this case is CATEPGLADYKEQFC. The sequence in DNA is TGTGCCACAGAACCCGGACTAGCGGATTACAAGGAGCAGTTCTGC. The chain is encoded by TRBV12-3 or TRBV12-4 joined to TRBJ2-1, with TRBD2 identical over 10 junction bases. The CDR3 contains 15 residues when both ends are counted. Kept here is only the CDR3 DNA, which spans 45 bases and is read in frame from base 1.